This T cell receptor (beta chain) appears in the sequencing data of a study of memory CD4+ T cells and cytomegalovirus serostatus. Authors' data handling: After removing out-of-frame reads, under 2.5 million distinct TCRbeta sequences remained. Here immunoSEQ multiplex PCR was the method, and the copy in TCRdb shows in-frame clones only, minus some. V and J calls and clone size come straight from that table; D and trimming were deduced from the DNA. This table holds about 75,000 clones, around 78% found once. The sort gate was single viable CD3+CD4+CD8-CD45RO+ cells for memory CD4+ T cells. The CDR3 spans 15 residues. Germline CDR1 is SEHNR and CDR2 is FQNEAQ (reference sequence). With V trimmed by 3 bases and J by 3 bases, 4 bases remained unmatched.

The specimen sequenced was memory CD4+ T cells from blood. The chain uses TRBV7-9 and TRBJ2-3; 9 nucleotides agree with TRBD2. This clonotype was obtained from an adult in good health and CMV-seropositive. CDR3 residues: CASSFSGRTTDTQYF. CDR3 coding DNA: TGTGCCAGCAGCTTTAGCGGGAGAACAACAGATACGCAGTATTTT.